The rows below give T cell receptor beta chains drawn from one sample of a study of blood T cell repertoires in COVID-19. Profiled with immunoSEQ multiplex PCR; TCRdb holds only in-frame clones, not every one. The sample holds a few hundred thousand clones, approximately 88% seen once. The specimen sequenced was peripheral blood. The origin of the receptors is a man aged 35 to 55 with acute or convalescent COVID-19. The CDR3 runs from the conserved cysteine through the conserved F or W. The order of the fields is CDR3 protein, CDR3 DNA, clone size, J gene, D gene, V gene. The D gene is left open where the match is weak. Clone size is given for some rows only: seen once, a few or many times, or a class if the clone is expanded.

CDR3 protein: CASSPDAGAGNYGYTF
CDR3 DNA: TGCGCCAGCAGCCCCGACGCGGGGGCTGGTAACTATGGCTACACCTTC
clone size: .
J gene: TRBJ1-2
D gene: .
V gene: TRBV4-3

CDR3 protein: CASSLSSGGRTNEKLFF
CDR3 DNA: TGCGCCAGCAGCTTGAGTTCAGGGGGGAGAACTAATGAAAAACTGTTTTTT
clone size: .
J gene: TRBJ1-4
D gene: TRBD1
V gene: TRBV5-1

CDR3 protein: CASSPDGQGNYGYTF
CDR3 DNA: TGCGCCAGCAGCCCTGATGGACAGGGGAACTATGGCTACACCTTC
clone size: few
J gene: TRBJ1-2
D gene: TRBD1
V gene: TRBV5-1

CDR3 protein: CASSLVGGRGYTF
CDR3 DNA: TGCGCCAGCAGCTTGGTGGGGGGGCGAGGCTACACCTTC
clone size: .
J gene: TRBJ1-2
D gene: .
V gene: TRBV5-1

CDR3 protein: CASSLDSGGPSTDTQYF
CDR3 DNA: TGCGCCAGCAGCTTAGATAGCGGGGGCCCGAGCACAGATACGCAGTATTTT
clone size: .
J gene: TRBJ2-3
D gene: TRBD2
V gene: TRBV5-1

CDR3 protein: CASSEVFDRGGEKLFF
CDR3 DNA: TGTGCCAGCAGTGAAGTATTCGACAGGGGGGGTGAAAAACTGTTTTTT
clone size: .
J gene: TRBJ1-4
D gene: TRBD1
V gene: TRBV6-1

CDR3 protein: CASRGQGLFMNGYTF
CDR3 DNA: TGTGCCAGTAGGGGACAGGGTCTCTTTATGAATGGCTACACCTTC
clone size: .
J gene: TRBJ1-2
D gene: TRBD1
V gene: TRBV19

CDR3 protein: CASSAQTGRETQYF
CDR3 DNA: TGTGCCAGCAGTGCGCAGACAGGGCGGGAGACCCAGTACTTC
clone size: .
J gene: TRBJ2-5
D gene: TRBD1
V gene: TRBV28

CDR3 protein: CASSPRAGARAEAFF
CDR3 DNA: TGCGCCAGCAGCCCCCGTGCGGGGGCGAGGGCTGAAGCTTTCTTT
clone size: .
J gene: TRBJ1-1
D gene: .
V gene: TRBV4-1

CDR3 protein: CASSLDRGDSPLHF
CDR3 DNA: TGCGCCAGCAGCCTTGACAGGGGTGATTCACCCCTCCACTTT
clone size: .
J gene: TRBJ1-6
D gene: TRBD1
V gene: TRBV5-1

CDR3 protein: CASSLTGDREYNEQFF
CDR3 DNA: TGTGCCAGCAGTTTAACCGGGGACAGGGAGTACAATGAGCAGTTCTTC
clone size: once
J gene: TRBJ2-1
D gene: TRBD1
V gene: TRBV27

CDR3 protein: CASSYYRQGLFTEAFF
CDR3 DNA: TGTGCCAGCAGTTATTACCGACAGGGTTTGTTCACTGAAGCTTTCTTT
clone size: .
J gene: TRBJ1-1
D gene: TRBD1
V gene: TRBV6-2/TRBV6-3

CDR3 protein: CAISESVAQGAIDEQYF
CDR3 DNA: TGTGCCATCAGTGAGTCGGTAGCCCAGGGGGCAATCGACGAGCAGTACTTC
clone size: .
J gene: TRBJ2-7
D gene: TRBD1
V gene: TRBV10-3

CDR3 protein: CASSIAGTGINYGYTF
CDR3 DNA: TGTGCCAGTAGTATAGCCGGGACAGGGATTAACTATGGCTACACCTTC
clone size: .
J gene: TRBJ1-2
D gene: TRBD1
V gene: TRBV19

CDR3 protein: CAWGVLGQGTEAFF
CDR3 DNA: TGTGCCTGGGGGGTCTTGGGGCAGGGCACTGAAGCTTTCTTT
clone size: once
J gene: TRBJ1-1
D gene: .
V gene: TRBV30

CDR3 protein: CASSPDRGTNEKLFF
CDR3 DNA: TGTGCCAGCAGTCCCGACAGGGGAACTAATGAAAAACTGTTTTTT
clone size: .
J gene: TRBJ1-4
D gene: TRBD1
V gene: TRBV2

CDR3 protein: CASSQEVRGLYNEQFF
CDR3 DNA: TGCGCCAGCAGCCAAGAGGTCAGGGGGCTATACAATGAGCAGTTCTTC
clone size: .
J gene: TRBJ2-1
D gene: TRBD1
V gene: TRBV4-3

CDR3 protein: CASSLTDQPQHF
CDR3 DNA: TGTGCCAGCAGTTTAACGGATCAGCCCCAGCATTTT
clone size: .
J gene: TRBJ1-5
D gene: .
V gene: TRBV12-3/TRBV12-4

CDR3 protein: CASSEINSDNSPLHF
CDR3 DNA: TGTGCCAGCAGTGAAATCAACTCGGATAATTCACCCCTCCACTTT
clone size: .
J gene: TRBJ1-6
D gene: .
V gene: TRBV2

CDR3 protein: CASSEETAREQYF
CDR3 DNA: TGTGCCAGCAGTGAGGAGACAGCGCGTGAGCAGTACTTC
clone size: .
J gene: TRBJ2-7
D gene: .
V gene: TRBV6-4

CDR3 protein: CASSVAPSRETQYF
CDR3 DNA: TGTGCCAGCAGCGTAGCCCCTAGCCGGGAGACCCAGTACTTC
clone size: .
J gene: TRBJ2-5
D gene: .
V gene: TRBV9

CDR3 protein: CASSKVQGVPPLHF
CDR3 DNA: TGTGCCAGCAGCAAAGTACAGGGGGTCCCGCCCCTCCACTTT
clone size: .
J gene: TRBJ1-6
D gene: .
V gene: TRBV21-1

CDR3 protein: CASSLGPVMAYEQYF
CDR3 DNA: TGTGCCAGCAGTTTGGGGCCGGTGATGGCCTACGAGCAGTACTTC
clone size: .
J gene: TRBJ2-7
D gene: .
V gene: TRBV28

CDR3 protein: CASSLVGYLGGVRQETQYF
CDR3 DNA: TGTGCCAGCAGCTTGGTGGGCTACCTAGGAGGGGTTAGGCAAGAGACCCAGTACTTC
clone size: .
J gene: TRBJ2-5
D gene: .
V gene: TRBV5-6

CDR3 protein: CASSLLRLGIYEQYF
CDR3 DNA: TGTGCCAGCAGCTTATTGCGGCTTGGAATCTACGAGCAGTACTTC
clone size: few
J gene: TRBJ2-7
D gene: .
V gene: TRBV7-9

CDR3 protein: CATSDSRVGARTEQYF
CDR3 DNA: TGTGCCACCAGTGATTCCCGTGTGGGGGCTCGAACGGAGCAGTACTTC
clone size: .
J gene: TRBJ2-7
D gene: .
V gene: TRBV24-1

CDR3 protein: CASSLLFGETQYF
CDR3 DNA: TGTGCCAGCAGTTTACTTTTCGGGGAGACCCAGTACTTC
clone size: .
J gene: TRBJ2-5
D gene: .
V gene: TRBV27

CDR3 protein: CSVYSGTRITDTQYF
CDR3 DNA: TGCAGCGTTTACTCAGGGACTAGAATCACAGATACGCAGTATTTT
clone size: .
J gene: TRBJ2-3
D gene: TRBD2
V gene: TRBV29-1

CDR3 protein: CASSPGQSSGNTIYF
CDR3 DNA: TGTGCCAGCTCACCCGGACAGTCTTCTGGAAACACCATATATTTT
clone size: .
J gene: TRBJ1-3
D gene: .
V gene: TRBV18

CDR3 protein: CASSLAAVSNQPQHF
CDR3 DNA: TGTGCCAGCAGCTTAGCGGCTGTGAGCAATCAGCCCCAGCATTTT
clone size: .
J gene: TRBJ1-5
D gene: .
V gene: TRBV7-2

CDR3 protein: CASSRIGTRVQSGPQHF
CDR3 DNA: TGTGCCAGCAGCCGCATCGGGACACGCGTCCAAAGTGGGCCCCAGCATTTT
clone size: .
J gene: TRBJ1-5
D gene: .
V gene: TRBV28

CDR3 protein: CATSQVTNTEAFF
CDR3 DNA: TGTGCCACCAGTCAGGTGACGAACACTGAAGCTTTCTTT
clone size: .
J gene: TRBJ1-1
D gene: .
V gene: TRBV27

CDR3 protein: CATRDNYNEQFF
CDR3 DNA: TGTGCCACCCGGGACAACTACAATGAGCAGTTCTTC
clone size: .
J gene: TRBJ2-1
D gene: .
V gene: TRBV24-1

CDR3 protein: CAGNRGTQKTQYF
CDR3 DNA: TGTGCCGGGAACAGGGGGACCCAGAAGACCCAGTACTTC
clone size: .
J gene: TRBJ2-5
D gene: TRBD1
V gene: TRBV6-4

CDR3 protein: CSASPSGKNIQYF
CDR3 DNA: TGCAGTGCTAGTCCTAGCGGGAAAAACATTCAGTACTTC
clone size: .
J gene: TRBJ2-4
D gene: TRBD2
V gene: TRBV20-1

CDR3 protein: CASTPLLVGREATDTQYF
CDR3 DNA: TGTGCCAGCACCCCTTTACTGGTGGGGCGGGAGGCCACAGATACGCAGTATTTT
clone size: .
J gene: TRBJ2-3
D gene: TRBD2
V gene: TRBV28